This T cell receptor beta chain stems from a study of OX40 agonist ivuxolimab in advanced cancers. Context from the whole study: Ivuxolimab was a fully human IgG2 agonistic monoclonal antibody targeting the costimulatory receptor OX40 (CD134). Intravenous ivuxolimab was administered to patients every 2 weeks at six dose levels: 0.01, 0.1, 0.3, 1.5, 3 and 10 mg/kg. Among the 52 dose-escalation patients, 19 had hepatocellular carcinoma, around 15 melanoma, 9 renal cell carcinoma and 9 head and neck cancer. In the dose-escalation cohort, 82.7% of patients were male, and the mean age was approximately 60 years with a range of roughly 23 to 90. Prior anti-PD-1, anti-PD-L1 or anti-CTLA-4 therapy was permitted, and about two fifths of dose-escalation patients had received checkpoint inhibitors. Partial responses were achieved by three dose-escalation patients, of whom one had hepatocellular carcinoma and two had cutaneous melanoma. The point of sequencing TCRbeta in the periphery was to test whether ivuxolimab changed TCR sequence diversity and drove clonal T-cell expansion. The monotherapy dose-escalation portion (N of about 50 patients) of the phase I ivuxolimab trial is reported in the paper.

Genomic DNA was isolated from the sorted cells so that the TCRbeta CDR3 region could be sequenced. The immunoSEQ Assay was used for sequencing of TCRbeta CDR3 regions. The clones in this table, taken by TCRdb from immuneACCESS, are in-frame only. Not every clone is retained; where verified, under half of the shortfall comes from an unresolved V gene, and the cause of the rest is unknown. The sample data list about 33,000 clones, and more than 60% of these were observed just once. The ten largest clones add up to approximately 12% of the sample. This clone was counted a few times. Its antigen remains undetermined. The record has no base qualities; no much larger clone is one base away. Points the paper makes about the study in general: At doses from 0.1 to 3.0 mg/kg, clonal expansion was seen in both CD4+ and CD8+ blood T cells between baseline and week 6. Partial responders in the 0.1-3.0 mg/kg groups had among the lowest normalized peripheral clonal expansion, especially among CD8+ T cells. The antigen specificity of the clonally expanded peripheral T cells was not determined. Low levels of normalized T-cell clonal expansion were also shown by some nonresponding patients. On average, CD8+ T cells showed more expanded clones than CD4+ T cells after ivuxolimab.

The V end gives up 0 bases and the J end 7 bases, leaving 2 bases in the junction not matched to a gene. Taken from cysteine to phenylalanine, the CDR3 has 15 residues. Only the CDR3 portion is preserved as DNA: 45 bases, with reading frame beginning at the first base. From the germline V gene (reference sequence), CDR1 is SGHKS and CDR2 is YYEKEE. Patients with autoimmune disease history or receiving systemic immunosuppression were excluded from the trial. Peripheral blood for TCR sequencing was drawn from every dose cohort at baseline, at cycle 4 day 1 and at cycle 7 day 1. The samples were drawn from a first-in-human, open-label, multicenter phase I dose-escalation trial of ivuxolimab. The trial enrolled adults with locally advanced or metastatic head and neck squamous cell, hepatocellular, melanoma or renal cell carcinoma. Before TCR sequencing, CD4+ T cells and CD8+ T cells were sorted from peripheral blood as separate populations.

The sequence joins TRBV5-5 to TRBJ1-6; 9 central nucleotides agree with TRBD1. The TCR comes from an adult with an advanced solid tumor such as melanoma, head and neck, liver or kidney cancer. The sequencing used CD4+ or CD8+ T cells sorted from blood, collected in a trial of the OX40 agonist ivuxolimab. For the CDR3, the sequence is CASSLAGQGNSPLHF. The bases read TGTGCCAGCAGCTTGGCGGGACAGGGAAATTCACCCCTCCACTTT.